A single sample gave rise to the 5 T cell receptor beta chains below, sequenced in a study of blood T cell repertoires in COVID-19. TCRdb's copy holds only in-frame clones and misses some; the assay was immunoSEQ multiplex PCR. The sample includes 150,000 or so clones, under 90% of them seen just once. Sequenced sample: PBMCs or T cells enriched from blood (not recorded which). The receptors were sampled from a woman aged 50 to 60 who had recovered from COVID-19.

The V call is TRBV6-2 or TRBV6-3, the J call TRBJ1-2; D may be TRBD1 (5 bases). CDR1 MNHEY and CDR2 SVGEGT come from the germline V gene. The CDR3 has 15 amino acids. V lost 0 bases, J lost 1 base, and 9 bases lay in between. The CDR3 region is CASSYSQARNYGYTF. The CDR3 nucleotides are TGTGCCAGCAGTTACTCACAGGCCCGTAACTATGGCTACACCTTC.

J is TRBJ1-5 and V is TRBV4-1; TRBD1 aligns across 7 bases. The CDR3 runs 15 residues. In germline, CDR1 is MGHRA, CDR2 YSYEKL. V shed 6 bases and J 0 bases; nucleotides not matched to a gene: 5. The CDR3 region is CASRPGQNSNQPQHF. The CDR3, as DNA: TGCGCCAGCAGACCGGGACAGAATAGCAATCAGCCCCAGCATTTT.

In nucleotides, the CDR3 is TGTGCCAGTAGGAATCCGGGACAGGAGATCTCTGGAAACACCATATATTTT. Its protein product is CASRNPGQEISGNTIYF. V usage is TRBV19 and J usage is TRBJ1-3; 8 bases line up with TRBD1. The CDR3 is 17 amino acids. Germline V gives CDR1 LNHDA, CDR2 SQIVND (reference sequence). With 6 bases clipped from V and 0 bases from J, the junction kept 10 bases outside the gene matches.

The chain combines TRBV2 with TRBJ2-7, with D unclear. The V end was cut by 4 bases, the J end by 2 bases, with 3 bases between. The CDR3 is 11 amino acids. Germline CDR1 is SNHLY and CDR2 is FYNNEI. The CDR3 DNA is TGTGCCAGCAGTGTAGCCTACGAGCAGTACTTC. The encoded protein is CASSVAYEQYF.

In this sample, this clone turned up once. This chain links TRBV15 with TRBJ2-5; D possibly corresponds to TRBD1 (6 bases). V shed 1 base and J shed 5 bases, with 17 bases lying between them. Germline loops: CDR1 LNHNV, CDR2 YYDKDF (reference sequence). This CDR3 has 16 residues. The CDR3 nucleotides are TGTGCCACCAGCAGAGCCCAATGGGGGCTAGGGGAGACCCAGTACTTC. This gives the protein CATSRAQWGLGETQYF.